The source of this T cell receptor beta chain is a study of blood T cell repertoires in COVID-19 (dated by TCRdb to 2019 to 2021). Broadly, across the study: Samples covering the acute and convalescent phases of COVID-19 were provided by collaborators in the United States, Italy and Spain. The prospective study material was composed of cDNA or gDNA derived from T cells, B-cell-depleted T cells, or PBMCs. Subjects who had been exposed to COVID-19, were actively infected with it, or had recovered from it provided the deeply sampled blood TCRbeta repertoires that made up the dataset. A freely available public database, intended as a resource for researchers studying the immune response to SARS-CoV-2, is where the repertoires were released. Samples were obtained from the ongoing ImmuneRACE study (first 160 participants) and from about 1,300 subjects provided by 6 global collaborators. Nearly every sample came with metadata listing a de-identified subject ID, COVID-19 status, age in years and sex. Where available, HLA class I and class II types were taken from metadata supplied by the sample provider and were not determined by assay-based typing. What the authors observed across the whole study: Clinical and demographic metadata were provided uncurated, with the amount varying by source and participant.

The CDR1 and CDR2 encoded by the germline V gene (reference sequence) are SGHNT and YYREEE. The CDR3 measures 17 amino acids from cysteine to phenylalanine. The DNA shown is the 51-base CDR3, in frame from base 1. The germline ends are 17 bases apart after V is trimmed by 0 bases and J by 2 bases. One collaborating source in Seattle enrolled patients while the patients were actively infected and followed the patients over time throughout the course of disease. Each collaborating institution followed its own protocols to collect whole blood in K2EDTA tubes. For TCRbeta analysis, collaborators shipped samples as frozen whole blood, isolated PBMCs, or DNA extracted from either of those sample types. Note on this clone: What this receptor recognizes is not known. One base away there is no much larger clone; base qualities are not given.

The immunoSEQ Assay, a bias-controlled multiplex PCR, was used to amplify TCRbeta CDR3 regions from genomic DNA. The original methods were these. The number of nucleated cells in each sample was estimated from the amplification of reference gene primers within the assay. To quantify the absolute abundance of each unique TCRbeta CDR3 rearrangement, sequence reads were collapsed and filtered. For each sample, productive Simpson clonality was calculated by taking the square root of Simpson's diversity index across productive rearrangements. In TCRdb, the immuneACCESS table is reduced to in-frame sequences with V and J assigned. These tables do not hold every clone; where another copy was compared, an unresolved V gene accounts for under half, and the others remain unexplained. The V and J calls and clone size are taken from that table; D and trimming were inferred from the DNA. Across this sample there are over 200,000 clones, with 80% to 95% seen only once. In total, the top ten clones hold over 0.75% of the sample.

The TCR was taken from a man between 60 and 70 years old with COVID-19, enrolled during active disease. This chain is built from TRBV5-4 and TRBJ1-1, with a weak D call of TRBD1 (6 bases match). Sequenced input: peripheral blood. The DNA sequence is TGTGCCAGCAGCTTGGGAGCGCGGGCTGGGGGCAACACTGAAGCTTTCTTT. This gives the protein CASSLGARAGGNTEAFF. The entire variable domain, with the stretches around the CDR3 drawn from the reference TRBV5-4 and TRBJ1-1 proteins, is ETGVTQSPTHLIKTRGQQVTLRCSSQSGHNTVSWYQQALGQGPQFIFQYYREEENGRGNFPPRFSGLQFPNYSSELNVNALELDDSALYLCASSLGARAGGNTEAFFGQGTRLTVV.